The clone carrying this T cell receptor beta chain is medium-sized (0.01 to 0.1%). Method: immunoSEQ multiplex PCR; TCRdb's copy keeps in-frame clones and lacks some. The data show 50,000 to 65,000 clones, 90% to 95% seen once. The entry originates in a study of T cell changes during pregnancy in multiple sclerosis. CDR1 and CDR2 from the germline V gene are MDHEN and SYDVKM. The CDR3 runs to 13 residues. The ends were cut back, 3 bases at V and 11 bases at J, with 13 bases in the middle. The V and J genes are TRBV28 and TRBJ1-4; D not resolved. The clonotype comes from a female donor with multiple sclerosis, enrolled in a pregnancy study. The sequencing here drew on CD8+ T cells from peripheral blood mononuclear cells, taken in the second trimester of pregnancy. The CDR3 DNA follows: TGTGCCAGCAGTTTCCGGGGTTTCGGGAAACTGTTTTTT. It yields the protein CASSFRGFGKLFF.